One TCR beta chain is described in this entry. The source of the sample is a study of blood T cell repertoires in COVID-19. About the study: Collection of acute and convalescent COVID-19 samples took place in the United States, Italy and Spain. T cells, B-cell-depleted T cells, or PBMCs supplied cDNA or gDNA.

Deletions cut 6 bases from V and 1 base from J, with 13 bases between. The CDR3 totals 15 residues. Germline CDR1 is KGHSH and CDR2 is LQKENI. Assay used: immunoSEQ multiplex PCR; TCRdb lists only in-frame clones, some missing. The sample consists of around 190,000 clones, roughly 85% of them appearing once. This TCR was sampled from a man aged 45 to 65 with active or convalescent COVID-19. Input material: peripheral blood. This chain links TRBV18 with TRBJ1-5; D uncertain. CDR3 protein: CASSLEELSNQPQHF. CDR3 coding DNA: TGTGCCAGCTCTCTCGAGGAGTTGAGCAATCAGCCCCAGCATTTT.